The 14 T cell receptor beta chains below all came from one sample that was sequenced in a study of cytomegalovirus exposure and HLA in healthy donors. The PCR used 60 Vbeta and 13 Jbeta primers. Libraries were prepared by immunoSEQ multiplex PCR; TCRdb keeps only in-frame clonotypes and omits some of them. The sample has around 97,000 clones, approximately 9% seen once; the top ten hold about 5%. Sample: PBMCs. These receptors all come from a man aged 50-59 years in good health and CMV-seropositive.

A remark on this clone: Other DNA sequences of this sample code for an identical CDR3. The chain has TRBV2 and TRBJ2-5; TRBD2 might be the D (6 bases). CDR3 size: 15 residues. Per germline, CDR1 SNHLY and CDR2 FYNNEI. The V and J ends lost 4 bases and 0 bases respectively, with 12 bases between them. The CDR3 nucleotides are TGTGCCAGCAGTGGCACCAGCGGGTACCAAGAGACCCAGTACTTC. This codes for CASSGTSGYQETQYF.

This clone was detected only once. The V call is TRBV27, the J call TRBJ1-4; possible D gene TRBD1, 5 bases. This CDR3 is 14 amino acids long. Trimming left V 4 bases short and J 4 bases short, with 10 bases between. Germline CDR1 MNHEY, CDR2 SMNVEV (reference sequence). CDR3 bases: TGTGCCAGCAGTTCTGACAGTTATAATGAAAAACTGTTTTTT. It yields the protein CASSSDSYNEKLFF.

This chain uses TRBV2 with TRBJ1-1; a possible D gene is TRBD1 (6 bases). V lost 0 bases, J lost 7 bases, and 21 bases lay in between. The CDR3 runs 17 residues. The germline V gene has CDR1 SNHLY and CDR2 FYNNEI. The CDR3 coding sequence is TGTGCCAGCAGTGAAGCGACCGATTGGGGGCCTCCACTTGAAGCTTTCTTT. It yields the protein CASSEATDWGPPLEAFF.

This clone was recorded a few times. The gene calls are TRBV2 and TRBJ2-5, with 10 bases that match TRBD1. V lost 6 bases, J lost 5 bases, and 6 bases stayed unmatched. CDR1 SNHLY and CDR2 FYNNEI come from the germline V gene. CDR3 size: 14 residues. The DNA of the CDR3 is TGTGCCAGCAGGGGACAGGGGAGGGTGGAGACCCAGTACTTC. Protein sequence: CASRGQGRVETQYF.

This clone was seen only a few times. The chain has TRBV15 and TRBJ1-2; a weak D match, TRBD1 (5 bases). This CDR3 spans 15 amino acids. Germline loops: CDR1 LNHNV, CDR2 YYDKDF (reference sequence). Trimming cost V 3 bases and J 7 bases, with 18 bases left between them. Here the CDR3 reads CATSSPKSGLSGYTF. CDR3 DNA: TGTGCCACCAGCAGTCCCAAGTCAGGGCTGAGTGGCTACACCTTC.

The chain joins TRBV30 to TRBJ2-5, with a possible D match to TRBD1 (5 bases). CDR1 is GTSNPN and CDR2 is SVGIG in the germline V gene (reference sequence). The CDR3 has 13 residues. Trimming pared 2 bases from V and 10 bases from J, leaving 17 bases between. Here the CDR3 reads CAWSPNSSGNQYF. Written as DNA, the CDR3 is TGTGCCTGGAGTCCTAATTCTTCAGGGAACCAGTACTTC.

This clone came up a few times. The rearrangement joins TRBV29-1 to TRBJ2-7, with no clear D. Trimming pared 7 bases from V and 3 bases from J, leaving 10 bases between. From germline, CDR1 is SQVTM and CDR2 ANQGSEA. The CDR3 runs to 11 residues. The CDR3 region has the DNA TGCAGCGATAGGAACAGCTACGAGCAGTACTTC. It translates to CSDRNSYEQYF.

The genes are TRBV25-1 and TRBJ1-6, with D possibly being TRBD1 (5 bases). The CDR3 extends over 15 amino acids. V was clipped by 2 bases and J by 7 bases, with 12 bases between them. Germline CDR1 is MGHDK and CDR2 is SYGVNS. CDR3 protein: CASSEPTGGNSPLHF. The CDR3 bases are TGTGCCAGCAGTGAACCCACCGGGGGGAATTCACCCCTCCACTTT.

This clone has only a few counts. The V call is TRBV7-2, the J call TRBJ1-2, with 7 bases identical to TRBD1. Germline CDR1 and CDR2: SGHTA and FQGNSA. J lost 5 bases, V lost 3 bases, and 6 bases had no gene match. The CDR3 runs to 14 residues. CDR3 bases: TGTGCCAGCAGCTTCAGACAGGGTGGATATGGCTACACCTTC. Amino acid sequence: CASSFRQGGYGYTF.

The J gene is TRBJ2-1, the V gene TRBV6-6, with a tentative D call TRBD2 (5 bases). There are 13 residues in the CDR3. V lost 7 bases and J 7 bases, leaving 14 bases between the germline ends. Per germline, CDR1 MNHNY and CDR2 SVGAGI (reference sequence). CDR3 coding DNA: TGTGCCAGCACAGGCGGAGGATGGAATGAGCAGTTCTTC. This codes for CASTGGGWNEQFF.

This clone has a handful of counts. The chain links TRBV29-1 to TRBJ2-7; TRBD2 aligns across 10 bases. The V segment lost 7 bases and the J segment 3 bases; nucleotides outside the gene matches: 6. Germline lookup yields CDR1 SQVTM and CDR2 ANQGSEA. The CDR3 is made up of 13 amino acids. As DNA, the CDR3 is TGCAGCGCAGGACTAGCGGATGTCTACGAGCAGTACTTC. This translates into CSAGLADVYEQYF.

This clone was counted a few times. The genes are TRBV5-1 and TRBJ1-1; the D is unclear. Trimming took off 2 bases at V and 0 bases at J, with 11 bases between the two ends. Germline CDR1 reads SGHRS; CDR2 reads YFSETQ. There are 15 residues in the CDR3. Here the CDR3 reads CASSLAGSMNTEAFF. CDR3 nucleotides: TGCGCCAGCAGCTTAGCAGGCTCCATGAACACTGAAGCTTTCTTT.

This rearrangement joins TRBV28 to TRBJ2-7, with 10 nucleotides matching TRBD2. J lost 2 bases, V lost 3 bases, and 10 bases had no gene match. This CDR3 region has 17 residues. CDR1 MDHEN and CDR2 SYDVKM come from the germline V gene. For the CDR3, the DNA is TGTGCCAGCAGTTTCCCGCTCATTAGCGGGAGGCCCTACGAGCAGTACTTC. This gives the protein CASSFPLISGRPYEQYF.

This clone was recorded a few times. The rearrangement uses TRBV10-3 and TRBJ1-4; 10 bases match TRBD1. This CDR3 spans 14 amino acids. J gave up 8 bases and V 6 bases, and 6 bases lay outside the gene matches. The germline V gene encodes CDR1 ENHRY and CDR2 SYGVKD. CDR3 region: CAISPGQGKEKLFF. The CDR3 nucleotides read TGTGCCATCAGCCCGGGACAGGGGAAAGAAAAACTGTTTTTT.